A selection of T cell receptor beta chains follows, all from one sample in a study of cytomegalovirus exposure and HLA in healthy donors. Data came from immunoSEQ multiplex PCR; TCRdb stores just in-frame clones and leaves some out. The sample consists of fewer than 110,000 clones, 76% of them appearing once. Sequenced input: PBMCs. These receptors all come from a man younger than 30 in good health and CMV-seronegative. Both conserved end residues are part of each CDR3. Each record gives: clone size, D gene, J gene, V gene, CDR3 protein, CDR3 DNA. A D gene is named only where the DNA matches it firmly. Clone size is shown for a subset of rows, as once, few, many or a class of expanded clone.

abundance: few; d_gene: TRBD2; j_gene: TRBJ2-7; v_gene: TRBV5-1; CDR3aa: CASSLGSGGQYF; CDR3nt: TGCGCCAGCAGCTTGGGCAGCGGGGGGCAGTACTTC
abundance: NA; d_gene: TRBD1; j_gene: TRBJ2-7; v_gene: TRBV6-5; CDR3aa: CASSYRGHEQYF; CDR3nt: TGTGCCAGCAGTTACAGGGGGCACGAGCAGTACTTC
abundance: NA; d_gene: NA; j_gene: TRBJ2-3; v_gene: TRBV2; CDR3aa: CASSEKGGGFTDTQYF; CDR3nt: TGTGCCAGCAGTGAAAAAGGCGGGGGCTTCACAGATACGCAGTATTTT
abundance: NA; d_gene: TRBD1; j_gene: TRBJ2-2; v_gene: TRBV5-1; CDR3aa: CASSLGDRVFTGELFF; CDR3nt: TGCGCCAGCAGCTTGGGGGACAGGGTATTCACCGGGGAGCTGTTTTTT
abundance: NA; d_gene: NA; j_gene: TRBJ2-2; v_gene: TRBV5-4; CDR3aa: CASSLRDIANTGELFF; CDR3nt: TGTGCCAGCAGCCTCCGGGACATCGCGAACACCGGGGAGCTGTTTTTT
abundance: once; d_gene: NA; j_gene: TRBJ2-5; v_gene: TRBV5-4; CDR3aa: CASSSALVGQETQYF; CDR3nt: TGTGCCAGCAGCTCTGCGCTAGTCGGTCAAGAGACCCAGTACTTC
abundance: NA; d_gene: TRBD1; j_gene: TRBJ1-2; v_gene: TRBV18; CDR3aa: CASSRQGANYGYTF; CDR3nt: TGTGCCAGCTCCAGACAGGGGGCTAACTATGGCTACACCTTC
abundance: NA; d_gene: TRBD1; j_gene: TRBJ2-7; v_gene: TRBV4-1; CDR3aa: CASSQDKGTGTYEQYF; CDR3nt: TGCGCCAGCAGCCAAGATAAGGGGACAGGAACCTACGAGCAGTACTTC
abundance: NA; d_gene: NA; j_gene: TRBJ2-7; v_gene: TRBV6-1; CDR3aa: CASSELEGGEQYF; CDR3nt: TGTGCCAGCAGTGAACTTGAAGGGGGCGAGCAGTACTTC
abundance: NA; d_gene: NA; j_gene: TRBJ1-1; v_gene: TRBV20-1; CDR3aa: CSARGGFF; CDR3nt: TGCAGTGCTAGAGGAGGTTTCTTT
abundance: NA; d_gene: NA; j_gene: TRBJ2-4; v_gene: TRBV13; CDR3aa: CASSHGVAKNIQYF; CDR3nt: TGTGCCAGCAGCCACGGGGTTGCCAAAAACATTCAGTACTTC
abundance: NA; d_gene: TRBD1; j_gene: TRBJ2-2; v_gene: TRBV6-1; CDR3aa: CASRDRGTNTGELFF; CDR3nt: TGTGCCAGCAGGGACAGGGGAACGAACACCGGGGAGCTGTTTTTT
abundance: NA; d_gene: TRBD1; j_gene: TRBJ1-5; v_gene: TRBV7-2; CDR3aa: CASTATGAGNQPQHF; CDR3nt: TGTGCCAGCACCGCGACAGGGGCGGGCAATCAGCCCCAGCATTTT
abundance: NA; d_gene: NA; j_gene: TRBJ1-3; v_gene: TRBV5-1; CDR3aa: CASSAGGSSGNTIYF; CDR3nt: TGCGCCAGCAGCGCTGGGGGGAGCTCTGGAAACACCATATATTTT
abundance: NA; d_gene: TRBD1; j_gene: TRBJ2-7; v_gene: TRBV5-8; CDR3aa: CASRGTGAGEQYF; CDR3nt: TGTGCCAGCAGGGGGACAGGGGCGGGGGAGCAGTACTTC
abundance: NA; d_gene: TRBD1; j_gene: TRBJ2-1; v_gene: TRBV18; CDR3aa: CASSPADRFASYNEQFF; CDR3nt: TGTGCCAGCTCACCCGCGGACAGGTTCGCTTCCTACAATGAGCAGTTCTTC
abundance: NA; d_gene: TRBD1; j_gene: TRBJ1-2; v_gene: TRBV5-1; CDR3aa: CASSSTGGNYGYTF; CDR3nt: TGCGCCAGCAGCTCCACAGGGGGCAACTATGGCTACACCTTC
abundance: NA; d_gene: NA; j_gene: TRBJ2-7; v_gene: TRBV19; CDR3aa: CASSKGGQGFGEQYF; CDR3nt: TGTGCCAGTAGTAAGGGAGGGCAGGGGTTCGGCGAGCAGTACTTC
abundance: NA; d_gene: TRBD1; j_gene: TRBJ2-7; v_gene: TRBV14; CDR3aa: CASSQNRDRTYEQYF; CDR3nt: TGTGCCAGCAGCCAAAACCGGGACAGGACCTACGAGCAGTACTTC
abundance: NA; d_gene: NA; j_gene: TRBJ2-5; v_gene: TRBV5-6; CDR3aa: CASRGGQYKETQYF; CDR3nt: TGTGCCAGCAGAGGCGGACAGTACAAAGAGACCCAGTACTTC
abundance: NA; d_gene: NA; j_gene: TRBJ2-7; v_gene: TRBV27; CDR3aa: CASSFSGTPSHEQYF; CDR3nt: TGTGCCAGCAGTTTTTCGGGGACTCCCTCCCACGAGCAGTACTTC
abundance: NA; d_gene: NA; j_gene: TRBJ2-1; v_gene: TRBV9; CDR3aa: CASSVDGGGHYNEQFF; CDR3nt: TGTGCCAGCAGCGTAGATGGGGGGGGACACTACAATGAGCAGTTCTTC
abundance: NA; d_gene: TRBD1; j_gene: TRBJ2-1; v_gene: TRBV4-2; CDR3aa: CASSQRTGTYSYNEQFF; CDR3nt: TGTGCCAGCAGCCAGAGGACAGGGACTTACTCCTACAATGAGCAGTTCTTC
abundance: NA; d_gene: TRBD2; j_gene: TRBJ2-3; v_gene: TRBV18; CDR3aa: CASSLRTSGDSTDTQYF; CDR3nt: TGTGCCAGCTCACTGCGGACTAGCGGGGACAGCACAGATACGCAGTATTTT
abundance: NA; d_gene: TRBD1; j_gene: TRBJ2-3; v_gene: TRBV19; CDR3aa: CATRDRGLPWQDTQYF; CDR3nt: TGTGCCACCCGGGACAGGGGGCTGCCTTGGCAAGATACGCAGTATTTT
abundance: NA; d_gene: TRBD2; j_gene: TRBJ2-2; v_gene: TRBV7-9; CDR3aa: CASSLAGGPFTGELFF; CDR3nt: TGTGCCAGCAGTTTAGCGGGGGGGCCGTTCACCGGGGAGCTGTTTTTT
abundance: NA; d_gene: TRBD1; j_gene: TRBJ2-7; v_gene: TRBV6-1; CDR3aa: CASIRLQGWEQYF; CDR3nt: TGTGCCAGCATTAGATTACAGGGGTGGGAGCAGTACTTC
abundance: NA; d_gene: NA; j_gene: TRBJ2-5; v_gene: TRBV15; CDR3aa: CATSRDTGETQYF; CDR3nt: TGTGCCACCAGCAGAGATACAGGGGAGACCCAGTACTTC
abundance: NA; d_gene: NA; j_gene: TRBJ1-5; v_gene: TRBV4-3; CDR3aa: CASSQFGGSSNQPQHF; CDR3nt: TGCGCCAGCAGCCAATTTGGGGGGTCAAGCAATCAGCCCCAGCATTTT
abundance: NA; d_gene: TRBD1; j_gene: TRBJ1-2; v_gene: TRBV5-4; CDR3aa: CASSTPLQGAGGYTF; CDR3nt: TGTGCCAGCTCAACCCCCCTGCAGGGGGCGGGTGGCTACACCTTC
abundance: NA; d_gene: NA; j_gene: TRBJ2-7; v_gene: TRBV27; CDR3aa: CASSSPHRSSYEQYF; CDR3nt: TGTGCCAGCAGTTCCCCCCACAGGAGCTCCTACGAGCAGTACTTC
abundance: NA; d_gene: TRBD2; j_gene: TRBJ2-1; v_gene: TRBV7-9; CDR3aa: CSSSLVLAGGPVEQFF; CDR3nt: TGTTCCAGCAGCTTAGTTCTAGCGGGGGGGCCCGTTGAGCAGTTCTTC
abundance: NA; d_gene: NA; j_gene: TRBJ1-4; v_gene: TRBV2; CDR3aa: CASSVPGVGEKLFF; CDR3nt: TGTGCCAGCAGTGTACCAGGGGTGGGCGAAAAACTGTTTTTT
abundance: NA; d_gene: NA; j_gene: TRBJ2-7; v_gene: TRBV7-8; CDR3aa: CASSLVAAGEQYF; CDR3nt: TGTGCCAGCAGCTTAGTGGCGGCGGGCGAGCAGTACTTC
abundance: few; d_gene: TRBD2; j_gene: TRBJ2-7; v_gene: TRBV7-9; CDR3aa: CASSLGGLQGEQYF; CDR3nt: TGTGCCAGCAGCTTAGGGGGACTACAAGGGGAGCAGTACTTC
abundance: NA; d_gene: NA; j_gene: TRBJ2-7; v_gene: TRBV23-1; CDR3aa: CASSPPTHTYEQYF; CDR3nt: TGCGCCAGCAGTCCCCCTACCCATACCTACGAGCAGTACTTC
abundance: few; d_gene: NA; j_gene: TRBJ1-4; v_gene: TRBV6-1; CDR3aa: CASSGPGASNEKLFF; CDR3nt: TGTGCCAGCAGTGGGCCAGGGGCGTCTAATGAAAAACTGTTTTTT
abundance: NA; d_gene: TRBD1; j_gene: TRBJ2-2; v_gene: TRBV7-2; CDR3aa: CASSRLPGQGISGELFF; CDR3nt: TGTGCCAGCAGCCGGTTGCCGGGACAGGGGATCTCCGGGGAGCTGTTTTTT
abundance: NA; d_gene: NA; j_gene: TRBJ2-3; v_gene: TRBV7-2; CDR3aa: CASSDPSTNTDTQYF; CDR3nt: TGTGCCAGCAGCGACCCTTCGACAAACACAGATACGCAGTATTTT
abundance: NA; d_gene: NA; j_gene: TRBJ2-5; v_gene: TRBV2; CDR3aa: CASSGMGERETQYF; CDR3nt: TGTGCCAGCAGTGGTATGGGAGAACGAGAGACCCAGTACTTC
abundance: NA; d_gene: NA; j_gene: TRBJ1-2; v_gene: TRBV6-1; CDR3aa: CASRGLQRAAYGYTF; CDR3nt: TGTGCCAGCAGGGGGCTTCAACGTGCGGCCTATGGCTACACCTTC
abundance: NA; d_gene: TRBD1; j_gene: TRBJ2-4; v_gene: TRBV29-1; CDR3aa: CSVESDRDGKNIQYF; CDR3nt: TGCAGCGTTGAGAGTGACAGGGACGGCAAAAACATTCAGTACTTC
abundance: NA; d_gene: NA; j_gene: TRBJ1-1; v_gene: TRBV6-6; CDR3aa: CASSFQGSTEAFF; CDR3nt: TGTGCCAGCAGTTTTCAGGGGAGCACTGAAGCTTTCTTT
abundance: NA; d_gene: NA; j_gene: TRBJ1-4; v_gene: TRBV4-3; CDR3aa: CASSQERGYNEKLFF; CDR3nt: TGCGCCAGCAGCCAAGAAAGAGGCTATAATGAAAAACTGTTTTTT
abundance: few; d_gene: NA; j_gene: TRBJ1-1; v_gene: TRBV6-1; CDR3aa: CASSQRRRTEAFF; CDR3nt: TGTGCCAGCAGTCAACGGAGGCGGACTGAAGCTTTCTTT
abundance: NA; d_gene: NA; j_gene: TRBJ2-1; v_gene: TRBV2; CDR3aa: CASSEAKAAQFF; CDR3nt: TGTGCCAGCAGTGAAGCGAAGGCGGCGCAGTTCTTC
abundance: few; d_gene: TRBD1; j_gene: TRBJ1-5; v_gene: TRBV5-1; CDR3aa: CASSGGTGSNQPQHF; CDR3nt: TGCGCCAGCAGCGGTGGGACAGGCAGCAATCAGCCCCAGCATTTT
abundance: few; d_gene: TRBD2; j_gene: TRBJ2-7; v_gene: TRBV6-5; CDR3aa: CATRLAGASYEQYF; CDR3nt: TGTGCCACCAGACTAGCGGGGGCCTCCTACGAGCAGTACTTC
abundance: NA; d_gene: TRBD2; j_gene: TRBJ2-3; v_gene: TRBV4-3; CDR3aa: CASSQDNSGDHTDTQYF; CDR3nt: TGCGCCAGCAGCCAAGATAATAGCGGGGACCACACAGATACGCAGTATTTT
abundance: NA; d_gene: TRBD1; j_gene: TRBJ2-5; v_gene: TRBV2; CDR3aa: CASSEQDREIQETQYF; CDR3nt: TGTGCCAGCAGTGAGCAAGACAGGGAGATCCAAGAGACCCAGTACTTC
abundance: NA; d_gene: TRBD1; j_gene: TRBJ1-6; v_gene: TRBV18; CDR3aa: CASSRAGTGVNSPLHF; CDR3nt: TGTGCCAGCTCACGGGCCGGGACAGGGGTTAATTCACCCCTCCACTTT